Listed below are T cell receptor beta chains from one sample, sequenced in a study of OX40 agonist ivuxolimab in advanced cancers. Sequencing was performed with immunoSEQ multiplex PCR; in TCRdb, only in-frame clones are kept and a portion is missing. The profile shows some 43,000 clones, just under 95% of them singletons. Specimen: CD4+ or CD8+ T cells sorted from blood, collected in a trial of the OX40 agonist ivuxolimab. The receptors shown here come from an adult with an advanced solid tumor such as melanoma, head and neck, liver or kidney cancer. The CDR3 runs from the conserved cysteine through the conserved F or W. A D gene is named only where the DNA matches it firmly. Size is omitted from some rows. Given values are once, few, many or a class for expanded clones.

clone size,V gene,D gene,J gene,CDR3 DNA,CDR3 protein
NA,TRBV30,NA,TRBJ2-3,TGTGCCTGGAGTCCTCTTTGGCGGCGCACAGATACGCAGTATTTT,CAWSPLWRRTDTQYF
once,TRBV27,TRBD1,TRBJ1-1,TGTGCCAGCAGTTTTGGACAGGGGGACGCTGAAGCTTTCTTT,CASSFGQGDAEAFF
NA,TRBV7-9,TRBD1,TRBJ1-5,TGTGCCAGCAGCACCTCGACAGGGGGCGCAGGGCAGCCCCAGCATTTT,CASSTSTGGAGQPQHF
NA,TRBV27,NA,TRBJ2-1,TGTGCCAGCAGTTTACAGTCAAGGGGTGAGCAGTTCTTC,CASSLQSRGEQFF
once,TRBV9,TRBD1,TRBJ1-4,TGTGCCAGCAGCCCCATGGGACAGGGGTCTGAAAAACTGTTTTTT,CASSPMGQGSEKLFF
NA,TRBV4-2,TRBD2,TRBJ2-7,TGTGCCAGCAGCCAAGCTGATAGCGGGAGCGAGCAGTACTTC,CASSQADSGSEQYF
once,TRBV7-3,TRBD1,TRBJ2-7,TGTGCCAGCAGCATACGACAGGGCTACGAGCAGTACTTC,CASSIRQGYEQYF
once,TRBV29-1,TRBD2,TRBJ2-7,TGCAGCGTCCTAGGGACTAGCGGGACTGGTCCTTTCTACGAGCAGTACTTC,CSVLGTSGTGPFYEQYF
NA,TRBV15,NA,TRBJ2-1,TGTGCCACCAGCAGTCGACAGTTGATGGTTTATGGTGAGCAGTTCTTC,CATSSRQLMVYGEQFF
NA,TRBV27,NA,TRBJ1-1,TGTGCCAGCACCCTTGTCTGGGGGACTAACACTGAAGCTTTCTTT,CASTLVWGTNTEAFF